A single TCR beta chain is shown here with its context. The data were taken from a study of beta chain features in type 1 diabetes. Only one heparinised blood draw was taken per donor, and its volume averaged around 100 mL. Of the isolated RNA, all was reverse transcribed, and so the sequenced material was expressed TCRB transcripts. Only in-frame clones appear in the TCRdb table, and some are missing; sequencing was by immunoSEQ multiplex PCR. The table records under 200,000 clones, approximately 8.4% of them present only once. Germline CDR1 reads SGHRS; CDR2 reads YFSETQ. Trimming left V 2 bases short and J 5 bases short, with 13 bases between. The CDR3 runs 14 residues.

This clonotype was sampled from a woman aged 18-29 years in good health. This rearrangement joins TRBV5-1 to TRBJ2-5; TRBD2 might be the D (5 bases). The sequencing input was central memory CD4+ T cells from blood. The CDR3 here is CASSFGVGGETQYF. DNA for the CDR3: TGCGCCAGCAGCTTCGGGGTCGGTGGCGAGACCCAGTACTTC.